This note documents a single TCR beta chain sequence. Its antigen is as yet unknown. This sample was included in a study of a mutant IDH1 vaccine in newly diagnosed glioma. Study-wide background: The treated population exhibited a male proportion of about 62%, a female proportion of approximately 38%, and a mean age of roughly 39 years.

Clones were read by immunoSEQ multiplex PCR, and TCRdb kept only the in-frame ones, dropping some. The table records tens of thousands of clones, about 86% of them present only once. Study-wide points: Pseudoprogression appeared independent of alterations in top peripheral clonotypes.

The V gene's germline CDR1 is SGHRS and CDR2 YFSETQ. After removal of 7 bases from V and 5 bases from J, the junction contained 14 bases not matched to a gene. The CDR3 consists of 16 residues. The time point was: baseline, week 1 (first vaccination visit). Treatment denoted: pre-vaccination baseline after standard-of-care therapy. The clonotype comes from a woman between 18 and 29 years old with glioma. Some clones in this sample may be carry-over from other donors' samples. The sequences come from peripheral blood mononuclear cells (PBMCs), collected from a glioma patient treated with radiotherapy, temozolomide or both. J is TRBJ1-1 and V is TRBV5-1; 10 nucleotides align to TRBD1. This CDR3 is CASGSRFGTGVTEAFF. As DNA, the CDR3 is TGCGCCAGCGGCTCCCGTTTCGGGACAGGGGTAACTGAAGCTTTCTTT.